What follows are 22 T cell receptor beta chains derived from one specimen sequenced in a study of shared clonotypes between healthy human individuals. TCRdb's copy holds only in-frame clones and misses some; the assay was immunoSEQ multiplex PCR. The sample includes about 2.5 million clones, around 90% of them seen just once. Sequencing used naive CD4+ T cells from PBMCs. Sample subset: CD45RA+ positively selected. The source is a man in his late teens or twenties in good health. Some clones in this sample may be carry-over from other donors' samples.

This chain connects TRBV5-1 to TRBJ1-4, with D perhaps TRBD1 (5 bases). Trimming took off 4 bases at V and 4 bases at J, with 14 bases between the two ends. CDR3 length equals 15 residues. The germline CDR1 and CDR2 sequences are SGHRS and YFSETQ. CDR3 in DNA: TGCGCCAGCAGCACCCGGGACGCCTATAATGAAAAACTGTTTTTT. This codes for CASSTRDAYNEKLFF. Full variable domain (missing parts from reference TRBV5-1 and TRBJ1-4): KAGVTQTPRYLIKTRGQQVTLSCSPISGHRSVSWYQQTPGQGLQFLFEYFSETQRNKGNFPGRFSGRQFSNSRSEMNVSTLELGDSALYLCASSTRDAYNEKLFFGSGTQLSVL.

The chain combines TRBV18 with TRBJ2-4; possible D gene TRBD2, 6 bases. Germline values: CDR1 KGHSH, CDR2 LQKENI. CDR3 size: 20 residues. Between the trimmed V and J ends, which lost 0 bases and 1 base, there was a span of 22 bases. The CDR3 loop reads CASSPPGLAKLREAKNIQYF. The CDR3 DNA sequence: TGTGCCAGCTCACCACCGGGGCTAGCGAAATTACGGGAGGCCAAAAACATTCAGTACTTC.

A remark on this clone: Other DNA sequences in the sample encode the same CDR3. The genes are TRBV6-6 and TRBJ1-1, with D hard to call. The V gene's germline CDR1 is MNHNY and CDR2 SVGAGI (reference sequence). With 0 bases removed from V and 0 bases from J, the gap between germline ends came to 2 bases. The CDR3 spans 13 residues. CDR3 loop: CASSYSLNTEAFF. The CDR3 DNA sequence: TGTGCCAGCAGTTACTCCCTGAACACTGAAGCTTTCTTT.

The chain is built from TRBV6-6 and TRBJ2-3, with a tentative D call TRBD2 (5 bases). The length of the CDR3 is 12 residues. Trimming left V 6 bases short and J 10 bases short, with 14 bases between. Germline-derived CDR1 and CDR2 are MNHNY and SVGAGI (reference sequence). The CDR3 DNA reads TGTGCCAGCAGGGACGGGGTGCAGGCGCAGTATTTT. This codes for CASRDGVQAQYF.

The rearrangement uses TRBV5-1 and TRBJ2-4; TRBD1 agrees at 10 bases. Germline V gene sequence: CDR1 SGHRS, CDR2 YFSETQ. Trimming cost V 4 bases and J 2 bases; bases outside gene matches: 6. The CDR3 contains 16 residues. The CDR3 protein is CASSTGTGVTKNIQYF. The CDR3, as DNA: TGCGCCAGCAGCACAGGGACAGGGGTTACCAAAAACATTCAGTACTTC.

V gene TRBV19 combines with J gene TRBJ2-7; D may be TRBD1 or TRBD2 (5 bases each). Trimming took 5 bases from V and 4 from J, leaving 15 bases between them. Germline V lookup: CDR1 LNHDA, CDR2 SQIVND (reference sequence). The CDR3 has 14 amino acids. CDR3 sequence (DNA): TGTGCCAGTAGTTTGGGGGAGTTAAGGTACGAGCAGTACTTC. Encoded protein: CASSLGELRYEQYF.

The V call is TRBV7-2, the J call TRBJ2-4; D unclear. From germline, CDR1 is SGHTA and CDR2 FQGNSA. V was pared by 2 bases and J by 2 bases, with 4 bases between. The CDR3 contains 13 residues. The CDR3 here is CASSLFPKNIQYF. The CDR3 DNA reads as TGTGCCAGCAGCTTATTTCCCAAAAACATTCAGTACTTC.

The chain has TRBV28 and TRBJ1-3; D remains unclear. The V end lost 6 bases, the J end lost 0 bases, and 12 bases lay between the germline ends. The CDR3 covers 15 residues. From germline, CDR1 is MDHEN and CDR2 SYDVKM. In DNA form, the CDR3 reads TGTGCCAGCAGCCGAGAAGATTACTCTGGAAACACCATATATTTT. Translation gives CASSREDYSGNTIYF.

The rearrangement links TRBV5-8 to TRBJ1-5; D gene unclear. The germline V gene encodes CDR1 SGHTS and CDR2 YDEGEE. The CDR3 length is 14 residues. The V end was cut by 4 bases, the J end by 7 bases, with 15 bases between. The chain's CDR3 is CASSPRQWVQPQHF. CDR3 DNA: TGTGCCAGCAGCCCCCGGCAGTGGGTCCAGCCCCAGCATTTT.

This clone has just one count. This CDR3 is CASSSSGPYGYTF. CDR3 DNA: TGTGCCAGCAGCTCTAGTGGACCCTATGGCTACACCTTC. This chain links TRBV9 with TRBJ1-2, with D hard to call. CDR3 length: 13 amino acids. Germline loops: CDR1 SGDLS, CDR2 YYNGEE. V gave up 4 bases and J gave up 4 bases, with 11 bases separating them.

Note on this clone: The sample has other DNA sequences that encode this CDR3 too. The rearrangement joins TRBV11-2 to TRBJ2-3; perhaps TRBD2 as D (5 bases). Trimming pared 0 bases from V and 6 bases from J, leaving 7 bases between. CDR3 size: 13 residues. From germline, CDR1 is SGHAT and CDR2 FQNNGV. CDR3 amino acids: CASSLDRGDTQYF. The CDR3 coding sequence is TGTGCCAGCAGCTTAGACCGCGGGGATACGCAGTATTTT.

The chain employs TRBV18 and TRBJ1-1, with D perhaps matching TRBD1 (6 bases). The V end was cut by 4 bases, the J end by 1 base, with 13 bases between. The germline gives CDR1 KGHSH, CDR2 LQKENI. The CDR3 consists of 15 residues. The CDR3 DNA reads TGTGCCAGCTCACTCGGGGGGCACGGGAACACTGAAGCTTTCTTT. Protein: CASSLGGHGNTEAFF.

The chain has TRBV7-2 and TRBJ2-1; TRBD2 agrees at 9 bases. The junction had 2 bases not matched to a gene; V was cut back by 3 bases and J by 2 bases. Germline CDR1 is SGHTA and CDR2 is FQGNSA. The CDR3 has 15 residues. DNA for the CDR3: TGTGCCAGCAGCTTCGGCGGGAGGGCCTACAATGAGCAGTTCTTC. This translates into CASSFGGRAYNEQFF.

This chain links TRBV18 with TRBJ1-2; TRBD1 is a possible D gene (6 bases). The germline gives CDR1 KGHSH, CDR2 LQKENI. Trimming removed 4 bases at V and 1 base at J, with 7 bases between. This CDR3 contains 13 residues. CDR3 in amino acids: CASSLDSNYGYTF. In DNA form, the CDR3 reads TGTGCCAGCTCACTGGACAGTAACTATGGCTACACCTTC.

V is TRBV9 and J is TRBJ2-2; D is undetermined. Germline CDR1 is SGDLS and CDR2 is YYNGEE. Trimming shortened V by 3 bases and J by 9 bases, and 18 bases separated the two germline ends. CDR3 size: 15 residues. This CDR3 is CASSESGPEHRELFF. The CDR3 DNA is TGTGCCAGCAGCGAGTCAGGACCTGAACACCGGGAGCTGTTTTTT. Together with reference TRBV9 and TRBJ2-2, the CDR3 gives the full variable domain: DSGVTQTPKHLITATGQRVTLRCSPRSGDLSVYWYQQSLDQGLQFLIQYYNGEERAKGNILERFSAQQFPDLHSELNLSSLELGDSALYFCASSESGPEHRELFFGEGSRLTVL.

This clone was observed a handful of times. The V gene is TRBV5-1, the J gene TRBJ1-1; D perhaps matches TRBD1 (5 bases). The CDR3 runs 13 residues. From germline, CDR1 is SGHRS and CDR2 YFSETQ. Deletions cut 4 bases from V and 0 bases from J, with 7 bases between. The CDR3 loop is CASSDRVNTEAFF. The DNA of the CDR3 is TGCGCCAGCAGCGACAGAGTGAACACTGAAGCTTTCTTT.

The chain recombines TRBV7-2 with TRBJ2-7; 7 nucleotides agree with TRBD1. Germline CDR1 and CDR2: SGHTA and FQGNSA. The ends lost 5 bases at V and 2 bases at J; junction bases unmatched: 9. The CDR3 totals 15 residues. The CDR3 here is CASSTTGSGAYEQYF. In DNA, the CDR3 is TGTGCCAGCAGCACGACAGGGAGTGGGGCCTACGAGCAGTACTTC.

This chain connects TRBV4-2 to TRBJ2-2, with 9 bases aligning to TRBD2. Germline loops: CDR1 LGHNA, CDR2 YNFKEQ. V lost 3 bases, J lost 10 bases, and 3 bases stayed unmatched. The CDR3 is 13 amino acids. The CDR3 DNA reads TGTGCCAGCAGCCAGAGGACTAGCGAGGAGCTGTTTTTT. Its protein product is CASSQRTSEELFF.

CDR3 in amino acids: CASSLGRRNTGELFF. For the CDR3, the DNA is TGTGCCAGCAGCTTGGGCAGGAGGAACACCGGGGAGCTGTTTTTT. This chain connects TRBV11-1 to TRBJ2-2; D gene ambiguous. V was pared by 3 bases and J by 1 base, with 9 bases between. Germline values: CDR1 SGHAT, CDR2 FQDESV (reference sequence). This CDR3 is built from 15 residues.

The chain uses TRBV27 and TRBJ2-7, with 8 bases fitting TRBD1. Germline values: CDR1 MNHEY, CDR2 SMNVEV (reference sequence). CDR3 size: 14 residues. V gave up 2 bases and J gave up 1 base; unmatched junction bases: 1. The CDR3 protein is CASSLNRGSYEQYF. The CDR3 DNA reads TGTGCCAGCAGTTTAAACAGGGGGTCCTACGAGCAGTACTTC.

This clone was counted only a few times. The chain employs TRBV7-2 and TRBJ1-5; D is unclear. Trimming removed 5 bases at V and 3 bases at J, with 11 bases between. Germline CDR1 reads SGHTA; CDR2 reads FQGNSA. The CDR3 is 14 residues long. Written as DNA, the CDR3 is TGTGCCAGCAGCCCCGCCGGCTTCAATCAGCCCCAGCATTTT. This codes for CASSPAGFNQPQHF.

The rearrangement links TRBV28 to TRBJ2-4, with TRBD1 matching 9 bases. The CDR3 is 18 residues long. V lost 5 bases, J lost 0 bases, and 11 bases stayed unmatched. CDR1 is MDHEN, CDR2 SYDVKM, per germline. The CDR3 DNA reads as TGTGCCAGCAGTATACAGGGGGCGAAGGCCCTAGCCAAAAACATTCAGTACTTC. Its translation: CASSIQGAKALAKNIQYF. Supplemented by reference TRBV28 and TRBJ2-4, the full variable domain reads DVKVTQSSRYLVKRTGEKVFLECVQDMDHENMFWYRQDPGLGLRLIYFSYDVKMKEKGDIPEGYSVSREKKERFSLILESASTNQTSMYLCASSIQGAKALAKNIQYFGAGTRLSVL.